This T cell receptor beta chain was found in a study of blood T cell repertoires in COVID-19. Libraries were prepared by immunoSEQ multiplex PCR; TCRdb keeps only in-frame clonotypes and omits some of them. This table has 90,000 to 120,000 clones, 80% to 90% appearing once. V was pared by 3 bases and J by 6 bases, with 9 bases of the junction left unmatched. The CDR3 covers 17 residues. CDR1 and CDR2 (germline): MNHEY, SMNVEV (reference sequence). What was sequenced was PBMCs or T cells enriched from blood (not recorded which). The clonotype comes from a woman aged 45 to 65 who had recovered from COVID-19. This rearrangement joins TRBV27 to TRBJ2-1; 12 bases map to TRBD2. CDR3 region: CASSFYVRLAGVNEQFF. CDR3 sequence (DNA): TGTGCCAGCAGTTTTTATGTTAGACTAGCGGGAGTCAATGAGCAGTTCTTC.